This entry lists 8 T cell receptor beta chains sequenced from one sample in a study of tumor-infiltrating T cells and Merkel cell polyomavirus. Study-level background: The T cells studied were KLL-specific CD8+ cells against Merkel polyomavirus.

Profiling relied on immunoSEQ multiplex PCR, and the TCRdb table lists in-frame clones only, not all of them. The repertoire holds about 25,000 clones, 70% to 90% seen once, with roughly 2.5% in the top ten. Every patient's tumor was robustly positive for Merkel cell polyomavirus Large T antigen on immunohistochemistry. The sample comprised lymph node tissue. Receptors originate from a man between 50 and 59 years old with Merkel cell carcinoma.

The V call is TRBV6-6, the J call TRBJ2-7; TRBD2 agrees at 13 bases. V gave up 6 bases and J gave up 3 bases; unmatched junction bases: 8. The CDR3 covers 16 residues. In germline, CDR1 is MNHNY, CDR2 SVGAGI (reference sequence). The CDR3 loop is CASRPPGTSGDYEQYF. The CDR3 bases are TGTGCCAGCAGACCGCCCGGGACTAGCGGGGACTACGAGCAGTACTTC.

The chain recombines TRBV7-9 with TRBJ2-3; perhaps TRBD2 as D (6 bases). The CDR3 is made up of 13 amino acids. Germline values: CDR1 SEHNR, CDR2 FQNEAQ (reference sequence). V gave up 4 bases and J gave up 4 bases, with 9 bases separating them. The CDR3 sequence is CASSWTTPDTQYF. The CDR3 DNA sequence: TGTGCCAGCAGCTGGACTACCCCAGATACGCAGTATTTT.

V is TRBV6-5 and J is TRBJ2-3; TRBD2 agrees at 8 bases. The CDR3 is 14 residues long. V lost 5 bases, J lost 2 bases, and 3 bases stayed unmatched. From germline, CDR1 is MNHEY and CDR2 SVGAGI. The CDR3 bases are TGTGCCAGCAGTGGTAGCGGGGACACAGATACGCAGTATTTT. This codes for CASSGSGDTDTQYF.

V and J are TRBV7-3 and TRBJ1-2, with a weak D call TRBD1 (6 bases). V gave up 5 bases and J gave up 3 bases, with 13 bases separating them. CDR1 and CDR2 (germline): SGHTA, FQGTGA. The CDR3 has 14 amino acids. The CDR3 bases are TGTGCCAGCAGCATCACAGGGTCTGACTATGGCTACACCTTC. This gives the protein CASSITGSDYGYTF.

The rearrangement joins TRBV13 to TRBJ2-7, with 8 positions matching TRBD1. The CDR3 sequence is 13 residues long. V was pared by 4 bases and J by 4 bases, with 3 bases of the junction left unmatched. Germline values: CDR1 PRHDT, CDR2 FYEKMQ (reference sequence). Written as DNA, the CDR3 is TGTGCCAGCAGCTCTGGACAGGGATACGAGCAGTACTTC. Translated: CASSSGQGYEQYF.

The rearrangement joins TRBV27 to TRBJ2-1, with 8 bases fitting TRBD2. The CDR3 spans 19 residues. V lost 4 bases, J lost 4 bases, and 18 bases stayed unmatched. Germline loops: CDR1 MNHEY, CDR2 SMNVEV (reference sequence). The CDR3 DNA reads as TGTGCCAGCAGTTCCACTAGCGGAAACCCCGATAGAATTTACAATGAGCAGTTCTTC. It encodes CASSSTSGNPDRIYNEQFF.

The chain joins TRBV19 to TRBJ1-4; 8 nucleotides align to TRBD1. The germline V gene encodes CDR1 LNHDA and CDR2 SQIVND (reference sequence). Trimming cost V 3 bases and J 0 bases; bases outside gene matches: 9. CDR3 length equals 18 residues. CDR3 region: CASSMNRGISTTNEKLFF. The CDR3 DNA reads as TGTGCCAGTAGTATGAACAGGGGGATTTCTACAACTAATGAAAAACTGTTTTTT.

The chain has TRBV6-5 and TRBJ2-5, with D perhaps matching TRBD1 (6 bases). This CDR3 is built from 14 residues. V shed 3 bases and J shed 0 bases, with 8 bases lying between them. Germline V gene data show CDR1 as MNHEY and CDR2 as SVGAGI. The CDR3 DNA is TGTGCCAGCAGTTATGGACAGAACCAAGAGACCCAGTACTTC. Translation gives CASSYGQNQETQYF.